This note documents a single T cell receptor beta chain sequence. This sample was included in a study of blood T cell repertoires in COVID-19. Study information: COVID-19 samples, acute and convalescent, were from the United States, Italy and Spain.

Participant-reported clinical history was the basis for cohort assignment. Two consecutive negative NP/OP PCR tests, clearance, or resolved symptoms defined Cohort 3 recovery. J was trimmed by 5 bases and V by 0 bases; bases with no gene match: 12. This CDR3 region has 17 residues. CDR1 and CDR2 from the germline V gene are SGHRS and YFSETQ. The authors' processing: Nucleated cell number was recorded as an estimate derived from reference gene primer amplification. Assay: immunoSEQ multiplex PCR; the TCRdb copy retains only in-frame clones and omits some. V, J and clone size were drawn from that table, and D and trimming were deduced from the DNA. The sample lists 150,000 to 200,000 clones; 86% were seen once.

This clonotype was sampled from a woman in her twenties or thirties who had recovered from COVID-19. Sequencing was done on a sample of PBMCs or T cells enriched from blood (not recorded which). This chain connects TRBV5-1 to TRBJ2-5; 8 positions agree with TRBD2. The CDR3: CASSLVGGRTPGETQYF. The CDR3 region has the DNA TGCGCCAGCAGCTTGGTGGGCGGGAGGACTCCCGGCGAGACCCAGTACTTC. The full variable domain, in which reference TRBV5-1 and TRBJ2-5 provide the parts outside the CDR3, is KAGVTQTPRYLIKTRGQQVTLSCSPISGHRSVSWYQQTPGQGLQFLFEYFSETQRNKGNFPGRFSGRQFSNSRSEMNVSTLELGDSALYLCASSLVGGRTPGETQYFGPGTRLLVL.